This entry is about one TCR beta chain. Antigen specificity is unknown. V dropped 3 bases and J dropped 7; count of bases not matched to a gene: 5. Germline assignment: CDR1 SGHTA and CDR2 FQGNSA. This CDR3 has 14 residues. This specimen comes from a study of cytomegalovirus exposure and HLA in healthy donors. The PCR had 60 Vbeta and 13 Jbeta primers. Sequencing was performed with immunoSEQ multiplex PCR; in TCRdb, only in-frame clones are kept and a portion is missing. The sample holds some 70,000 clones, roughly 80% seen once. Broader study findings: It was reported in a later analysis that an Asian-associated ancestry cluster showed fewer N-insertions than the approximately 670-donor mean. Some V segments (TRBV6-2 and TRBV6-3 among them) were excluded as indistinguishable. Earlier analysis found most TCR beta V segments productive about 87% or about 30% of the time.

This rearrangement joins TRBV7-2 to TRBJ2-7, with 11 bases aligning to TRBD2. This clonotype originated in a male donor in good health and CMV-seropositive. Sequences were obtained from PBMCs. CDR3 protein: CASSFSGGAFEQYF. As DNA, the CDR3 is TGTGCCAGCAGCTTTAGCGGGGGGGCCTTTGAGCAGTACTTC.